Presented here are 8 T cell receptor beta chains from one specimen sequenced in a study of T cell changes during pregnancy in multiple sclerosis. Profiled with immunoSEQ multiplex PCR; TCRdb holds only in-frame clones, not every one. The top ten clones hold 5% to 6.5% of a sample with fewer than 13,000 clones, around 88% of them seen once. Here the sequenced sample was CD8+ T cells from peripheral blood mononuclear cells, taken in the first trimester of pregnancy. The receptors were gathered from a female donor in good health, enrolled as a control in a pregnancy study.

The sample holds one count of this clone. V gene TRBV6-1 combines with J gene TRBJ2-5; D is uncertain. There are 15 residues in the CDR3. The V gene lost 0 bases and the J gene lost 5 bases, with 13 bases spanning the gap. Germline CDR1 and CDR2: MNHNS and SASEGT. The CDR3 loop reads CASSEAPVAVETQYF. The CDR3 nucleotides read TGTGCCAGCAGTGAAGCCCCCGTCGCGGTCGAGACCCAGTACTTC.

The chain couples TRBV6-5 to TRBJ2-5, with a tentative D call TRBD2 (6 bases). Germline assignment: CDR1 MNHEY and CDR2 SVGAGI. The CDR3 consists of 13 residues. Trimming removed 2 bases from V and 7 bases from J, with 11 bases in between. This chain's CDR3 is CASSYGGTRTQYF. CDR3 DNA sequence: TGTGCCAGCAGTTACGGGGGGACCAGGACCCAGTACTTC.

The chain links TRBV6-5 to TRBJ1-1; D gene uncertain. Germline V gene sequence: CDR1 MNHEY, CDR2 SVGAGI. V lost 7 bases to trimming and J lost 3 bases, with 12 bases between them. CDR3 length: 13 residues. This CDR3 is CASNSDGDTEAFF. CDR3 nucleotide sequence: TGTGCCAGCAACTCTGACGGGGACACTGAAGCTTTCTTT.

The chain links TRBV30 to TRBJ2-5, with 9 bases fitting TRBD1. The CDR3 runs 18 residues. From germline, CDR1 is GTSNPN and CDR2 SVGIG (reference sequence). Trimming took 0 bases from V and 9 from J; bases not matched to a gene: 20. CDR3 bases: TGTGCCTGGAGTGTAAGTCTACTCCCGGGACAGGGAAGTGAGGCCCAGTACTTC. It codes for CAWSVSLLPGQGSEAQYF.

V is TRBV7-2 and J is TRBJ2-7; D perhaps matches TRBD2 (5 bases). The CDR3 contains 15 residues. Trimming removed 5 bases from V and 0 bases from J, with 14 bases in between. Germline V CDR1 and CDR2: SGHTA, FQGNSA. The CDR3 region has the DNA TGTGCCAGCAGCGCTCGGACGGGAATCTCCTACGAGCAGTACTTC. Protein: CASSARTGISYEQYF.

The chain joins TRBV5-1 to TRBJ2-1, with D tentatively TRBD2 (6 bases). The V gene's germline CDR1 is SGHRS and CDR2 YFSETQ. The CDR3 extends over 14 amino acids. Trimming shortened V by 3 bases and J by 5 bases, and 12 bases separated the two germline ends. The CDR3 coding sequence is TGCGCCAGCAGCTACGGAGGGGCCGACAATGAGCAGTTCTTC. It yields the protein CASSYGGADNEQFF.

The V gene is TRBV5-1, the J gene TRBJ2-1; D is possibly TRBD1 (6 bases). The CDR3 sequence is 17 residues long. V was trimmed by 4 bases and J by 0 bases, leaving 17 bases between them. Per germline, CDR1 SGHRS and CDR2 YFSETQ. The CDR3 region is CASSRSTRGSSYNEQFF. CDR3 in DNA: TGCGCCAGCAGCCGGAGTACGAGGGGGAGCTCCTACAATGAGCAGTTCTTC.

This chain connects TRBV6-1 to TRBJ1-1; tentatively, D is TRBD1 (5 bases). CDR3 length: 14 amino acids. The V end was cut by 1 base, the J end by 4 bases, with 10 bases between. Germline V gives CDR1 MNHNS, CDR2 SASEGT. The CDR3 bases are TGTGCCAGCAGTGAAGGGGGGGGAGGCACTGAAGCTTTCTTT. As protein: CASSEGGGGTEAFF.